This T cell receptor beta chain came from a study of circulating and synovial CD4+ cells in juvenile arthritis. Whole-study findings and limits: Deeper sequencing increased measured overlap with synovial clonotypes. CPL versus bulk CD4 samples: T cell genome counts differed by at least an order of magnitude.

In regard to this clone: The antigen remains undetermined.

Deletions cut 1 base from V and 0 bases from J, with 9 bases between. In germline, CDR1 is LGHNA, CDR2 YNFKEQ. The CDR3 extends over 16 amino acids. Method: immunoSEQ multiplex PCR; TCRdb's copy keeps in-frame clones and lacks some. The table shows fewer than 35,000 clones, with nearly 97% occurring only once. Input material: CD4+ T cells from blood. The V and J genes are TRBV4-2 and TRBJ1-4, with D perhaps TRBD1 (6 bases). The TCR was taken from a human donor with juvenile idiopathic arthritis. The CDR3 nucleotides read TGTGCCAGCAGCCAAGCAAGACAGGCAACTAATGAAAAACTGTTTTTT. This gives the protein CASSQARQATNEKLFF.